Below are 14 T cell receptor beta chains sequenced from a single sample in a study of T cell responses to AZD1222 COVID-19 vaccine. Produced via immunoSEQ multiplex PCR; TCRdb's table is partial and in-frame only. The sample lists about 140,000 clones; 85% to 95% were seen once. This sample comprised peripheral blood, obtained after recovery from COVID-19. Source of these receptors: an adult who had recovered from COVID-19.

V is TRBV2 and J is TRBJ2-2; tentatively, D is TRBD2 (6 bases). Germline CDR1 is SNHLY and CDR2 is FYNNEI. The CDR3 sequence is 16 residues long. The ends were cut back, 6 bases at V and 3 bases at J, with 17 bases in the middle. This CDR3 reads CASRREAGRYTGELFF. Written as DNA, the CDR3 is TGTGCCAGCAGGCGAGAAGCGGGTCGGTACACCGGGGAGCTGTTTTTT.

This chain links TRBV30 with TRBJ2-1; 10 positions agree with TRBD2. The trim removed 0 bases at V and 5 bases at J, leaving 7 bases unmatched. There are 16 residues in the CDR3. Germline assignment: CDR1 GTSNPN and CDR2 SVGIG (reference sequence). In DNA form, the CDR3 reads TGTGCCTGGAGTGTACGGACTAGCGGAACCCACAATGAGCAGTTCTTC. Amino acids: CAWSVRTSGTHNEQFF.

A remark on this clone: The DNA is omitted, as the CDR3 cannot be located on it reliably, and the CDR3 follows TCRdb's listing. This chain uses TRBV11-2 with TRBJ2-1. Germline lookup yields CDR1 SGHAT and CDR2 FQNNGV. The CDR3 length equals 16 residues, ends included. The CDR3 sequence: CASSSTLGGSYNEQFF.

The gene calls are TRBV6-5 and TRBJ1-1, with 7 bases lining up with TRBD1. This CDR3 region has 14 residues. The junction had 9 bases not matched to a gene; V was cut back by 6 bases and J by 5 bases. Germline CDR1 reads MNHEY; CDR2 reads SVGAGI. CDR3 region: CASRKTGSRTEAFF. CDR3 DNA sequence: TGTGCCAGCAGGAAGACAGGGAGTCGTACTGAAGCTTTCTTT.

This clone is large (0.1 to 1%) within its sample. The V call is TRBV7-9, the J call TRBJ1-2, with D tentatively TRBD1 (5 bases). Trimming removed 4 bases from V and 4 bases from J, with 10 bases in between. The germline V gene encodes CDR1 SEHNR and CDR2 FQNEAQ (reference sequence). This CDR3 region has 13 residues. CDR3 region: CASSSDNLYGYTF. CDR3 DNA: TGTGCCAGCAGCTCGGACAACCTCTATGGCTACACCTTC.

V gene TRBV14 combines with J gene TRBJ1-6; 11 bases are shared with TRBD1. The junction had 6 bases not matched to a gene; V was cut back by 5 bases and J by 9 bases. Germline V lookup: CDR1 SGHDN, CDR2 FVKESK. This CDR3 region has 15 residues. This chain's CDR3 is CASSIGQGAISPLHF. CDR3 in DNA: TGTGCCAGCAGCATCGGACAGGGGGCGATTTCACCCCTCCACTTT.

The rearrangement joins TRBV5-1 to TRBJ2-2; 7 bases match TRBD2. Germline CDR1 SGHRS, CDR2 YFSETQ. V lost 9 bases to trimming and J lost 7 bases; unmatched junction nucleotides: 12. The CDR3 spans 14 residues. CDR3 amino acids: CAISGGSFGGELFF. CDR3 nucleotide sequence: TGCGCCATCTCTGGCGGGAGTTTTGGCGGGGAGCTGTTTTTT.

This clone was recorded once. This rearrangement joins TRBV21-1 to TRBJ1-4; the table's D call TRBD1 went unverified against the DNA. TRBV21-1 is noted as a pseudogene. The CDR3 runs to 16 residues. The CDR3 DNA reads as TGTGCCAGCAGCAACGGACAGGGGGCGAATTTGGAAAAACTGTTTTTT. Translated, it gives CASSNGQGANLEKLFF.

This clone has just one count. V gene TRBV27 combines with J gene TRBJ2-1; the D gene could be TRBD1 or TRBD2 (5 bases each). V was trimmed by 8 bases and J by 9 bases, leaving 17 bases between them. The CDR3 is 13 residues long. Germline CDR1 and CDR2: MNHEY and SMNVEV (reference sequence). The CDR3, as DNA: TGTGCCAGCCAGGAGAACCTCGGGGCTGAGCAGTTCTTC. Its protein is CASQENLGAEQFF.

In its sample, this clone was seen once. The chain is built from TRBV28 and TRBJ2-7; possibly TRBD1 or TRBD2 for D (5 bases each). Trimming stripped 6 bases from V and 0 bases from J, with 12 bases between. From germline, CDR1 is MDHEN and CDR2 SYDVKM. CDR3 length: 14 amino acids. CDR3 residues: CASSLTADSYEQYF. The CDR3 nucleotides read TGTGCCAGCAGCCTGACAGCGGACTCCTACGAGCAGTACTTC.

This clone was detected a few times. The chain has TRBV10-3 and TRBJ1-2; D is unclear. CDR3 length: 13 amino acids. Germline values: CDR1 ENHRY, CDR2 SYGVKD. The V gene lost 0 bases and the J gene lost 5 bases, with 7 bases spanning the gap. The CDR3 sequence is CAISESRLYGYTF. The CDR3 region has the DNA TGTGCCATCAGTGAGTCGCGGCTATATGGCTACACCTTC.

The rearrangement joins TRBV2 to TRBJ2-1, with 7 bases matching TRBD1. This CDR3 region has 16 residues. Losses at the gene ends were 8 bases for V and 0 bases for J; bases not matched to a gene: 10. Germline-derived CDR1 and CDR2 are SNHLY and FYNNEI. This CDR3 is CASRSQGKSSYNEQFF. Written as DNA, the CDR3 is TGTGCCAGCCGTTCACAGGGGAAAAGCTCCTACAATGAGCAGTTCTTC.

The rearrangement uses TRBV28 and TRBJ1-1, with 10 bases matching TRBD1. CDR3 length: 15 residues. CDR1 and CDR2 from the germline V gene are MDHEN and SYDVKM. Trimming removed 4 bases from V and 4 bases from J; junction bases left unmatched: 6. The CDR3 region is CASSSWTGGGTEAFF. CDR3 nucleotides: TGTGCCAGCAGTTCCTGGACAGGGGGGGGCACTGAAGCTTTCTTT.

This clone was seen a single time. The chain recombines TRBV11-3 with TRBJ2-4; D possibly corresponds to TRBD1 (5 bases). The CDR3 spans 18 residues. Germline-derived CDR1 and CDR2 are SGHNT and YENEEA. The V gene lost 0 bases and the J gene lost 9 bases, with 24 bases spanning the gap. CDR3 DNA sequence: TGTGCCAGCAGCTTAGATACGAGCCAGGGTTGGGTCAAAGTCATTCAGTACTTC. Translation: CASSLDTSQGWVKVIQYF.